This T cell receptor beta chain is from a study of blood T cells in healthy people across ages. The CDR3 consists of 16 residues. J gave up 3 bases and V 5 bases, and 10 bases lay outside the gene matches. Germline V gene lookup returns CDR1 DFQATT and CDR2 SNEGSKA (reference sequence). Alongside a J-beta primer mix, a sample-barcoded 5' primer served in a second PCR lasting about 7 to 12 cycles. TCRdb called the 5' RACE reads again in MiXCR, with one record for every CDR3 protein. The sample lists 1.5 million to 2 million distinct CDR3 sequences, 28% occurring once. About 10 milliliters of peripheral blood were drawn from each donor into EDTA-treated tubes.

Input material: blood. The chain combines TRBV20-1 with TRBJ1-5, with 10 bases identical to TRBD1. The source of this sequence is a woman in her 30s in good health. For the CDR3, the DNA is TGCAGTGCTGAACCGGGACAGGGGAAGGACAATCAGCCCCAGCATTTT. This codes for CSAEPGQGKDNQPQHF.